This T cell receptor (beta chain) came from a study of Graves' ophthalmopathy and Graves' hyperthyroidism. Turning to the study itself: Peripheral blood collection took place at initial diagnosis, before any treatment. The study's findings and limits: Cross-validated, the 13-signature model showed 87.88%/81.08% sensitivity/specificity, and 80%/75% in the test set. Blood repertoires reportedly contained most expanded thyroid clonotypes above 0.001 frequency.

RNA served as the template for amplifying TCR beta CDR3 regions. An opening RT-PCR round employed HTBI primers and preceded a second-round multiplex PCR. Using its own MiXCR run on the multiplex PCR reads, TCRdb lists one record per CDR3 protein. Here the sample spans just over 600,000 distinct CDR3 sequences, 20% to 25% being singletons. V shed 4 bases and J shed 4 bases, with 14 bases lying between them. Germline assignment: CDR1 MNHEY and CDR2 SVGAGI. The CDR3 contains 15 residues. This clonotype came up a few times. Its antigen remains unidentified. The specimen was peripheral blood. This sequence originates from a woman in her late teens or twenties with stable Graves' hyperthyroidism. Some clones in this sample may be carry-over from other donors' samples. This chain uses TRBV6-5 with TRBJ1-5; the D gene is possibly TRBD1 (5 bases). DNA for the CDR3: TGTGCCAGCAGTTTGACTTCGGCAGGGAATCAGCCCCAGCATTTT. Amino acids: CASSLTSAGNQPQHF.